These 11 T cell receptor beta chains originate from one sample sequenced in a study of post-analysis software for immune sequencing data (dated by TCRdb to about 2015). General findings and caveats noted by the study authors: Significantly higher frequencies in patients than in controls were found for roughly 5 TRBV segments, including TRBV5-6, TRBV5-1 and TRBV20-1.

Their target antigens are unknown. The method was PCR. Sequencing instrument: Illumina HiSeq 2500. To reduce PCR and sequencing biases, unique molecular identifiers were incorporated into the TCR beta cDNA libraries. In-frame beta chains were kept once TCRdb had trimmed the public reads at Q25 with fastp and called clones with MiXCR. When rows share a CDR3 protein, they turn into one entry using the most common DNA and genes. The table for this sample lists 740,000 or so distinct CDR3 sequences; approximately 57% of them were counted only once. Approximately 4.5% of the sample is held by the ten biggest clonotypes. The sample consisted of blood. The receptors originated from a girl aged 10 to 17 with multiple sclerosis.

This clonotype has only a few counts. The J gene is TRBJ2-5, the V gene TRBV9, with a weak D call TRBD1 (7 bases). The CDR3 length is 14 residues. Germline V gene sequence: CDR1 SGDLS, CDR2 YYNGEE. The germline V and J ends were trimmed by 2 bases and 3 bases, with 11 bases remaining between them. The CDR3 is CASSVRGVEETQYF. The CDR3 DNA reads TGTGCCAGCAGCGTCAGGGGGGTAGAAGAGACCCAGTACTTC.

The J gene is TRBJ2-7, the V gene TRBV20-1, with a tentative D call TRBD2 (5 bases). The CDR3 is made up of 14 amino acids. Germline V lookup: CDR1 DFQATT, CDR2 SNEGSKA (reference sequence). V lost 3 bases and J lost 0, with 12 bases in between. The CDR3 DNA reads TGCAGTGCTAGTGAGGCGGGCTTCTCCTACGAGCAGTACTTC. Translation gives CSASEAGFSYEQYF.

The V gene is TRBV7-6, the J gene TRBJ1-1, with D perhaps matching TRBD1 (5 bases). This CDR3 has 14 amino acids. Germline V gene lookup returns CDR1 SGHVS and CDR2 FNYEAQ. Trimming took 5 bases from V and 5 from J, leaving 15 bases between them. The CDR3 is CASSPRDGGTEAFF. The CDR3 DNA sequence: TGTGCCAGCAGCCCGAGGGACGGTGGGACTGAAGCTTTCTTT.

The chain joins TRBV7-8 to TRBJ2-4; D gene ambiguous. The CDR3 length is 14 residues. V lost 5 bases, J lost 7 bases, and 15 bases lay in between. The germline V gene has CDR1 SGHVS and CDR2 FQNEAQ. In nucleotides, the CDR3 is TGTGCCAGCAGCGCCGGGCCGCGTGAGAACATTCAGTACTTC. This encodes CASSAGPRENIQYF.

On this clonotype: A junction boundary mismatches the germline segment, possibly from a read error. This chain links TRBV29-1 with TRBJ2-1; 7 nucleotides match TRBD1. Germline values: CDR1 SQVTM, CDR2 ANQGSEA. This CDR3 comprises 14 residues. CDR3 amino acids: CSVDDRVSFNEQFF. Here the CDR3 DNA reads TGCAGCGTTGACGACAGGGTCTCCTTCAATGAGCAGTTCTTC.

The V gene is TRBV4-1, the J gene TRBJ2-4; D is possibly TRBD1 or TRBD2 (6 bases each). Trimming pared 0 bases from V and 0 bases from J, leaving 9 bases between. CDR1 is MGHRA and CDR2 is YSYEKL in the germline V gene. The CDR3 spans 16 residues. CDR3 bases: TGCGCCAGCAGCCAAGATGGGGGGCTAGCCAAAAACATTCAGTACTTC. It codes for CASSQDGGLAKNIQYF.

The genes are TRBV5-1 and TRBJ1-1; weak D call: TRBD1 (5 bases). The germline CDR1 and CDR2 sequences are SGHRS and YFSETQ. V was pared by 4 bases and J by 3 bases, with 19 bases between. The CDR3 contains 16 residues. The CDR3 coding sequence is TGCGCCAGCAGCCTGGACCGTTCTTGGGGGGACACTGAAGCTTTCTTT. Translating gives CASSLDRSWGDTEAFF. Using reference TRBV5-1 and TRBJ1-1 for the parts outside the CDR3, the full variable domain is KAGVTQTPRYLIKTRGQQVTLSCSPISGHRSVSWYQQTPGQGLQFLFEYFSETQRNKGNFPGRFSGRQFSNSRSEMNVSTLELGDSALYLCASSLDRSWGDTEAFFGQGTRLTVV.

In its sample, this clonotype was seen once. This chain connects TRBV5-6 to TRBJ2-7, with D perhaps assigned TRBD1 or TRBD2 (5 bases each). V was clipped by 3 bases and J by 5 bases, with 9 bases between them. Germline-derived CDR1 and CDR2 are SGHDT and YYEEEE. This CDR3 is built from 12 residues. The CDR3, as DNA: TGTGCCAGCAGCTGGGGGAGAAACGAGCAGTACTTC. Its protein is CASSWGRNEQYF.

The rearrangement links TRBV4-1 to TRBJ2-3, with TRBD2 matching 9 bases. From germline, CDR1 is MGHRA and CDR2 YSYEKL. This CDR3 is 19 amino acids long. Trimming at V came to 0 bases and at J to 0 bases, leaving 10 bases not matched to a gene. CDR3: CASSQESGGLPSSTDTQYF. The CDR3 coding sequence is TGCGCCAGCAGCCAAGAGAGCGGGGGGCTTCCCTCTAGCACAGATACGCAGTATTTT.

The chain is built from TRBV3-1 and TRBJ2-3; D not certain. The CDR3 loop spans 13 amino acids. CDR1 is LGHDT and CDR2 is YNNKEL in the germline V gene (reference sequence). V was trimmed by 6 bases and J by 1 base, leaving 8 bases between them. This CDR3 is CASSQRGTDTQYF. DNA for the CDR3: TGTGCCAGCAGTCAGCGCGGCACAGATACGCAGTATTTT.

In this sample, this clonotype turned up once. The rearrangement links TRBV7-8 to TRBJ2-7; TRBD1 agrees at 12 bases. The CDR3 has 16 amino acids. V trimming: 5 bases; J trimming: 1 base; junction bases outside the gene matches: 6. In germline, CDR1 is SGHVS, CDR2 FQNEAQ. The CDR3 reads CASSKGQGAYSYEQYF. The CDR3 nucleotides read TGTGCCAGCAGCAAGGGACAGGGGGCCTATTCCTACGAGCAGTACTTC.